This T cell receptor beta chain derives from a study of blood T cell repertoires in COVID-19. Study background: Italy, Spain and the United States were the sources of the convalescent and acute COVID-19 samples.

Ages ranged from roughly 18 to 100 years, with residence in 24 US areas. Assignment of participants to cohorts was predicated upon participant-reported clinical history. The CDR3 has 16 amino acids. Trimming removed 3 bases from V and 10 bases from J; junction bases left unmatched: 9. The germline V gene encodes CDR1 ENHRY and CDR2 SYGVKD. Some clones are missing from TCRdb's copy, which holds only in-frame ones; the method was immunoSEQ multiplex PCR. The profile shows some 400,000 clones, about 90% of them singletons. This sequence originates from a woman aged 25 to 39 who had recovered from COVID-19. This chain joins TRBV10-3 and TRBJ2-1, with 13 bases identical to TRBD2. Sequencing was carried out using PBMCs or T cells enriched from blood (not recorded which). This CDR3 is CAISEQGLAGVNEQFF. CDR3 DNA sequence: TGTGCCATCAGTGAACAAGGACTAGCGGGAGTCAACGAGCAGTTCTTC.